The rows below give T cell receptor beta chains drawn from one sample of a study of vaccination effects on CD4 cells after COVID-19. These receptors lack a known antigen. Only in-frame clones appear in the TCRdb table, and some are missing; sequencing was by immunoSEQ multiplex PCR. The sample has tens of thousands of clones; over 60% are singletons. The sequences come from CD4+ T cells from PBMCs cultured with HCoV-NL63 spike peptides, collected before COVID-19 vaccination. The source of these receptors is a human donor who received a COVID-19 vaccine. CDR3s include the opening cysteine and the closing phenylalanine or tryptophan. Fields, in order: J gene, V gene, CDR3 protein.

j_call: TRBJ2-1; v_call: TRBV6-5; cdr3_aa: CASSNEAGYNEQFF
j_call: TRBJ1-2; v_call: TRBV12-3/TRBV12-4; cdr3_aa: CASRGTGTYGYTF
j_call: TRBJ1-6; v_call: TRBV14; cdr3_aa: CASSRHEDSPLHF
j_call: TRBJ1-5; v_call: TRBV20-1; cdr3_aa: CSASSGGGGNQPQHF
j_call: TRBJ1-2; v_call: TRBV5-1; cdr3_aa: CASSLGGDGDGYTF
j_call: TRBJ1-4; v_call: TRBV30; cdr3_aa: CAWSGGPKNEKLFF
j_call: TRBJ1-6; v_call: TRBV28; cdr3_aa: CASSSPAGRMRSPLHF
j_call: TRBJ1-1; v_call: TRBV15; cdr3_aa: CATSRMAEAFF
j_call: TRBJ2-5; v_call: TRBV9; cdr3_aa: CASSPRGEQETQYF
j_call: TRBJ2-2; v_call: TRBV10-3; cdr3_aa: CAISPSNTGELFF
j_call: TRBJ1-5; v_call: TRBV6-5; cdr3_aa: CASSYSSTGLGPQHF
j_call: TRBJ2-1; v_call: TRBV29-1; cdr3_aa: CSVEGLAGGTGYNEQFF
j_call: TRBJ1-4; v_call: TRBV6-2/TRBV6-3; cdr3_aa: CASSSSEKLFF
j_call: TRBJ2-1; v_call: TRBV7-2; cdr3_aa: CASSAPGLAGGGNEQFF
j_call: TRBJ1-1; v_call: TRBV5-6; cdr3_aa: CASSLWGGGTEAFF
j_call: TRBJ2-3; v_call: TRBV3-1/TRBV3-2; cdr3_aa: CASMGLADSTDTQYF
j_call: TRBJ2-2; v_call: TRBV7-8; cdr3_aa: CASSLWDTHTGELFF
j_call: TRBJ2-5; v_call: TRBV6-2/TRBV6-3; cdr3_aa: CASSSRRETQYF
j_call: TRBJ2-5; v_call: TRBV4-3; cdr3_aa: CASSQGVPQETQYF
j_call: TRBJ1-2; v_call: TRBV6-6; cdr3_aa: CASSNPDRAYGGYTF
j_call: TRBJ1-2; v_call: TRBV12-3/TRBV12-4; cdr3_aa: CASSLIGYGYTF
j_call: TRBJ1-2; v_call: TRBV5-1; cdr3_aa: CASSPEVGTYGYTF
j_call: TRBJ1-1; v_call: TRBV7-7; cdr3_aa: CASSVDRGTEAFF
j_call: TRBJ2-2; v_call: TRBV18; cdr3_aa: CASSPFSSGGKLTGELFF
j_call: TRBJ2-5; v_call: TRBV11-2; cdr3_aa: CASSQGLAGYETQYF
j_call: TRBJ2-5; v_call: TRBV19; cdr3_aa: CASSAPGTGKRETQYF
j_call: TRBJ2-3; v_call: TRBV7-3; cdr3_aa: CASSLGDTTDTQYF
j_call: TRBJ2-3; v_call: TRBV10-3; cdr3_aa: CAIKETATDTQYF
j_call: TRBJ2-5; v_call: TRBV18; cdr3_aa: CASSPDVIRGTQYF
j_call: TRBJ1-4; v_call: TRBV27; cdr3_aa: CASSRLGQGASDEKLFF
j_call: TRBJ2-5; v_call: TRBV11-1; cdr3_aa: CASRASGGETQYF
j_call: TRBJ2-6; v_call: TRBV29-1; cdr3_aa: CSVEAGSGANVLTF
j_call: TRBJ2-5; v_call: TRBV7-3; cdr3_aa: CASSLRREETQYF
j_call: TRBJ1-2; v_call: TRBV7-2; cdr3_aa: CASSKTGLTNYGYTF
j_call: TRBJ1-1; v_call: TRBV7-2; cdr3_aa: CASSLVGGRPTEAFF
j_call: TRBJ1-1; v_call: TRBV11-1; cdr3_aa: CASSLFGGDTEAFF
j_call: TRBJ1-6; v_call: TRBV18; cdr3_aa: CASSPSTLAAYNSPLHF
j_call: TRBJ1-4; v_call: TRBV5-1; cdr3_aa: CASSLSSGDEKLFF
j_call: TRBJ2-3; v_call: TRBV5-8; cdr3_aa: CASPIGTGASTDTQYF
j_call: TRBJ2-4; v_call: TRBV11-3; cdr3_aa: CASTVPIRAKNIQYF
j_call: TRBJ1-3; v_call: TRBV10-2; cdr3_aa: CASKTGGPGNTIYF
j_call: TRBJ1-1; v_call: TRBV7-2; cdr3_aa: CASSLGRGRGPFF
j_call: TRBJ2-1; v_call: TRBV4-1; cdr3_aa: CASSQDIPKNNEQFF
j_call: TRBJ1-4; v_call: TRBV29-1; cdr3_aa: CSVVIPGQGSEKLFF
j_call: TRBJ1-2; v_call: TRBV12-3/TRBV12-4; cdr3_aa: CASTPPGVGGYTF
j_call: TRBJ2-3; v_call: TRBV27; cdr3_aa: CASSSLRQGNTDTQYF
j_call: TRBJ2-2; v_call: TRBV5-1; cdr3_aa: CASSSASANTGELFF
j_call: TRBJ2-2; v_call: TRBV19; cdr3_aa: CASSINRAGELFF
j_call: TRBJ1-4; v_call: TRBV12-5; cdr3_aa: CASGLTGRGYNEKLFF
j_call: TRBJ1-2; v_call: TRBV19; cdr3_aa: CASSIWGLRGYTF
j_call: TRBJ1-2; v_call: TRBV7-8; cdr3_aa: CASSLGGLGYGYTF
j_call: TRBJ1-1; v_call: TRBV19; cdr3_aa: CASSPHQNTEAFF
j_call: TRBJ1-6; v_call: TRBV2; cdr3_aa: CASRPEGSSYNSPLHF
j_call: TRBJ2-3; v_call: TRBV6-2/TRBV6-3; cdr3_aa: CASSVLGQSFSTDTQYF
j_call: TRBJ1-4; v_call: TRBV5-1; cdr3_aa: CASSPGGGGEKLFF
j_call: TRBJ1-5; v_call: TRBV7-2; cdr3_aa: CASSAYFQDQPQHF
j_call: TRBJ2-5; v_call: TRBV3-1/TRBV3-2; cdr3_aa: CASSIGRGGTSEETQYF
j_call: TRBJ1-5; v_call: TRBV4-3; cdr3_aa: CASSQDRPSNQPQHF
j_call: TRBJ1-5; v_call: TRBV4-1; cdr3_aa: CASSQDFRQGVYNQPQHF
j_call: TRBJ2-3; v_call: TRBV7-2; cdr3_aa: CASSLQSRWGVRTDTQYF